The 17 T cell receptor beta chains listed next were all sequenced from one sample in a study of early T cells in non-severe SARS-CoV-2 infection. TCRdb independently ran MiXCR on the 5' RACE reads; one entry per CDR3 protein. The data show approximately 77,000 distinct CDR3 sequences, with 5% seen just once and around 6.6% held by the top ten. Material: whole blood, obtained at baseline. The source of these receptors is an adult who was a healthcare worker with PCR-confirmed SARS-CoV-2 infection or an uninfected control (not recorded which).

By sample fraction, this clonotype is medium-sized. V gene TRBV27 combines with J gene TRBJ1-1; D uncertain. This CDR3 contains 15 residues. Germline CDR1 is MNHEY and CDR2 is SMNVEV (reference sequence). V was pared by 0 bases and J by 0 bases, with 8 bases between. The chain's CDR3 is CASSLSWQMNTEAFF. CDR3 nucleotides: TGTGCCAGCAGTTTATCGTGGCAGATGAACACTGAAGCTTTCTTT.

The V gene is TRBV30, the J gene TRBJ2-5; D is possibly TRBD2 (6 bases). The CDR3 length is 14 residues. V was trimmed by 7 bases and J by 9 bases, leaving 24 bases between them. The germline V gene encodes CDR1 GTSNPN and CDR2 SVGIG (reference sequence). The CDR3 reads CAFGPGLPNMAQYF. In nucleotides, the CDR3 is TGTGCCTTTGGCCCAGGACTACCCAACATGGCCCAGTACTTC. The complete variable domain, with remaining parts taken from reference TRBV30 and TRBJ2-5, reads SQTIHQWPATLVQPVGSPLSLECTVEGTSNPNLYWYRQAAGRGLQLLFYSVGIGQISSEVPQNLSASRPQDRQFILSSKKLLLSDSGFYLCAFGPGLPNMAQYFGPGTRLLVL.

The chain links TRBV11-1 to TRBJ2-7; D unclear. V was shortened by 8 bases and J by 2 bases, with 16 bases between the two germline ends. Germline V CDR1 and CDR2: SGHAT, FQDESV (reference sequence). CDR3 size: 14 residues. Here the CDR3 reads CASGRGSPPYEQYF. Written as DNA, the CDR3 is TGTGCCAGCGGCCGAGGCTCGCCCCCCTACGAGCAGTACTTC.

J is TRBJ2-7 and V is TRBV11-2; TRBD2 might be the D (5 bases). V was trimmed by 7 bases and J by 3 bases, leaving 16 bases between them. The CDR3 extends over 14 amino acids. Germline CDR1 is SGHAT and CDR2 is FQNNGV. The CDR3 protein is CASTLNRGNYEQYF. In nucleotides, the CDR3 is TGTGCCAGCACCCTCAACCGGGGAAACTACGAGCAGTACTTC.

The V and J genes are TRBV7-9 and TRBJ2-7; 9 bases are shared with TRBD1. J lost 4 bases, V lost 5 bases, and 6 bases had no gene match. This CDR3 is 14 amino acids long. Germline lookup yields CDR1 SEHNR and CDR2 FQNEAQ (reference sequence). The CDR3 bases are TGTGCCAGCAGCGGTGCGACAGGGGGATACGAGCAGTACTTC. This codes for CASSGATGGYEQYF.

This clonotype showed up just a few times. The chain uses TRBV11-2 and TRBJ2-7; 7 bases map to TRBD2. Germline V gene sequence: CDR1 SGHAT, CDR2 FQNNGV. V was clipped by 6 bases and J by 5 bases; unmatched bases: 7. The CDR3 runs to 13 residues. CDR3 sequence reads: CASRLPGRDEQYF. In DNA form, the CDR3 reads TGTGCCAGCAGGTTACCGGGGAGGGACGAGCAGTACTTC.

This clonotype was recorded at least ten times. This chain links TRBV12-3 or TRBV12-4 with TRBJ1-6; D possibly corresponds to TRBD1 (5 bases). The CDR3 is made up of 14 amino acids. V was trimmed by 5 bases and J by 10 bases, leaving 15 bases between them. CDR3 sequence: CASSPTAVRSPLHF. CDR3 DNA: TGTGCCAGCAGTCCGACAGCGGTGCGGTCACCCCTCCACTTT.

The chain is built from TRBV7-9 and TRBJ1-4; perhaps TRBD1 as D (6 bases). The V end was cut by 3 bases, the J end by 8 bases, with 13 bases between. This CDR3 has 14 amino acids. Germline lookup yields CDR1 SEHNR and CDR2 FQNEAQ (reference sequence). Written as DNA, the CDR3 is TGTGCCAGCAGCTTGGGACAAGGGGACGAAAAACTGTTTTTT. The encoded protein is CASSLGQGDEKLFF.

This clonotype turned up a few times. This chain links TRBV20-1 with TRBJ2-1, with 10 bases identical to TRBD2. The CDR3 is 14 amino acids. V was pared by 6 bases and J by 9 bases, with 11 bases of the junction left unmatched. Germline V CDR1 and CDR2: DFQATT, SNEGSKA (reference sequence). The CDR3 nucleotides read TGCAGTGCCACTCGGACTAGCGGAAAGGTTGAGCAGTTCTTC. This codes for CSATRTSGKVEQFF.

The table lists this clonotype with many counts. The V gene is TRBV27, the J gene TRBJ2-7, with 12 bases identical to TRBD2. In germline, CDR1 is MNHEY, CDR2 SMNVEV (reference sequence). Unmatched junction bases numbered 5, after V lost 5 bases and J lost 0 bases. This CDR3 has 16 amino acids. The CDR3 sequence is CASSPPTSGSSYEQYF. The CDR3 DNA reads as TGTGCCAGCAGTCCACCGACTAGCGGGAGCTCCTACGAGCAGTACTTC.

This clonotype appeared many times. This chain links TRBV24-1 with TRBJ1-3; 8 bases map to TRBD1. The CDR3 extends over 19 amino acids. The ends lost 4 bases at V and 0 bases at J; junction bases unmatched: 13. CDR1 and CDR2 from the germline V gene are KGHDR and SFDVKD. The CDR3: CATSELHRDRRHSGNTIYF. Written as DNA, the CDR3 is TGTGCCACCAGTGAGCTTCACCGGGACAGGCGTCACTCTGGAAACACCATATATTTT.

Details on this clonotype: Here the CDR3 omits its conserved ending phenylalanine or tryptophan, so a read error is the likely source. The chain uses TRBV2 and TRBJ2-1, with 11 positions matching TRBD2. V gave up 7 bases and J gave up 4 bases; unmatched junction bases: 3. This CDR3 region has 14 residues. The germline V gene encodes CDR1 SNHLY and CDR2 FYNNEI. Here the CDR3 reads CASNLAGGYNEQFL. CDR3 coding DNA: TGTGCCAGCAATTTAGCGGGAGGGTACAATGAGCAGTTCCTC.

This clonotype was found a few times. This chain joins TRBV7-7 and TRBJ2-7, with TRBD2 matching over 9 bases. Trimming took 4 bases from V and 5 from J; bases not matched to a gene: 18. This CDR3 comprises 18 residues. Germline V lookup: CDR1 SSHAT, CDR2 FNYEAQ (reference sequence). Here the CDR3 reads CASSSWGGEGLAPDEQYF. The CDR3 DNA reads as TGTGCCAGCAGCTCATGGGGGGGTGAGGGACTAGCTCCAGACGAGCAGTACTTC.

CDR3 coding DNA: TGTGCCAGCAGCCAAGTTCACACTGAAGCTTTCTTT. Amino acids: CASSQVHTEAFF. This chain links TRBV3-1 with TRBJ1-1; D is unclear. The CDR3 runs to 12 residues. CDR1 and CDR2 from the germline V gene are LGHDT and YNNKEL (reference sequence). V lost 1 base and J 3 bases, leaving 3 bases between the germline ends.

In this sample, this clonotype turned up a few times. The CDR3 DNA reads as TGCGCCAGCAGCCAAGCCGGGACAGTGATATACGAGCAGTACTTC. Protein sequence: CASSQAGTVIYEQYF. The V gene is TRBV4-1, the J gene TRBJ2-7; 7 positions match TRBD1. The CDR3 is 15 residues long. Germline CDR1 MGHRA, CDR2 YSYEKL. V shed 1 base, J shed 4 bases, and the junction held 7 bases outside the gene matches.

This sequence joins TRBV11-2 and TRBJ2-5; TRBD1 matches at 7 bases. The germline V gene encodes CDR1 SGHAT and CDR2 FQNNGV. The CDR3 covers 14 residues. The junction had 5 bases not matched to a gene; V was cut back by 5 bases and J by 2 bases. The CDR3 coding sequence is TGTGCCAGCAGCCCGGGGACAGCACAAGAGACCCAGTACTTC. As protein: CASSPGTAQETQYF.

This clonotype has ten or more counts. The chain has TRBV20-1 and TRBJ2-1; no reliable D call. Germline V gene data show CDR1 as DFQATT and CDR2 as SNEGSKA (reference sequence). The length of the CDR3 is 15 residues. V was clipped by 3 bases and J by 5 bases, with 17 bases between them. CDR3 sequence: CSASYARSEDNEQFF. CDR3 DNA sequence: TGCAGTGCTAGTTACGCCCGTAGTGAGGACAATGAGCAGTTCTTC.